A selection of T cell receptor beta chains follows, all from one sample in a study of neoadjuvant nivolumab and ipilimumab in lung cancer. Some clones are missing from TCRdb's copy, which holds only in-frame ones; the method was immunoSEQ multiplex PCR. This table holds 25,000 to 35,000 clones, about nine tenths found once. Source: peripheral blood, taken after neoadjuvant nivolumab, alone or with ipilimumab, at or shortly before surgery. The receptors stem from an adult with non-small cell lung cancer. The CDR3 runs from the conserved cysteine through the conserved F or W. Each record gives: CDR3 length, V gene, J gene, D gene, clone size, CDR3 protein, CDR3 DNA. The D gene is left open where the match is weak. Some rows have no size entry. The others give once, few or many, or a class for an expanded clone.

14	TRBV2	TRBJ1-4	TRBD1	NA	CASSESPGGGKLFF	TGTGCCAGCAGTGAAAGTCCAGGGGGAGGAAAACTGTTTTTT
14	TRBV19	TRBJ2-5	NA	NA	CASRPAGGRETQYF	TGTGCCAGTCGCCCAGCAGGGGGGAGGGAGACCCAGTACTTC
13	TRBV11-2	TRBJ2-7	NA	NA	CASSLFQPYEQYF	TGTGCCAGCAGCTTATTTCAGCCCTACGAGCAGTACTTC
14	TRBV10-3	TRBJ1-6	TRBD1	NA	CAISPGTVGSPLHF	TGTGCCATCAGTCCCGGGACAGTTGGTTCACCCCTCCACTTT
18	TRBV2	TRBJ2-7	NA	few	CASSEDYSGQGLSYEQYF	TGTGCCAGCAGTGAAGATTATAGCGGGCAGGGGCTATCCTACGAGCAGTACTTC
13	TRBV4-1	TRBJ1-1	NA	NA	CASSQEENTEAFF	TGCGCCAGCAGCCAAGAGGAGAACACTGAAGCTTTCTTT
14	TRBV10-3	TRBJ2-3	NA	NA	CAISQGLSTDTQYF	TGTGCCATCAGCCAGGGTCTTAGCACAGATACGCAGTATTTT
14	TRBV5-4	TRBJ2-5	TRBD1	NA	CASSSDRGGETQYF	TGTGCCAGCAGCTCGGACAGGGGTGGCGAGACCCAGTACTTC
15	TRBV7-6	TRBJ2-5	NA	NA	CASSLRGSIQETQYF	TGTGCCAGCAGCTTGAGAGGCTCTATACAAGAGACCCAGTACTTC
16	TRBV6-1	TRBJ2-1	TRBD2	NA	CASSARTSGGRGEQFF	TGTGCCAGCAGTGCACGGACTAGCGGGGGGCGGGGTGAGCAGTTCTTC
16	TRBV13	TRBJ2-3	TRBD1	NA	CASSLSGTGRTDTQYF	TGTGCCAGCAGCTTATCCGGGACAGGACGCACAGATACGCAGTATTTT
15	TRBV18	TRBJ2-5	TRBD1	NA	CASSPPGQRQETQYF	TGTGCCAGCTCACCACCGGGACAGAGACAAGAGACCCAGTACTTC
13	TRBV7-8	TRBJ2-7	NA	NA	CASSLAGIREQYF	TGTGCCAGCAGCTTGGCGGGGATTCGGGAGCAGTACTTC
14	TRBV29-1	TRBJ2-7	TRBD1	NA	CSVSQGTGLYEQYF	TGCAGCGTCAGCCAAGGGACAGGGCTCTACGAGCAGTACTTC
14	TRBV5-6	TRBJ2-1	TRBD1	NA	CASSWGTETNEQFF	TGTGCCAGCAGCTGGGGGACAGAGACTAATGAGCAGTTCTTC
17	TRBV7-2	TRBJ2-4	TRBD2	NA	CASSLEVAGASGNIQYF	TGTGCCAGCAGCTTAGAGGTAGCGGGGGCCTCTGGAAACATTCAGTACTTC
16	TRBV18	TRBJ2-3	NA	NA	CASSPPSLAPSHTQYF	TGTGCCAGCTCACCACCGAGCTTAGCTCCCTCCCATACGCAGTATTTT
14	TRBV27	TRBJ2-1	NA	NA	CASSPLQGGNEQFF	TGTGCCAGCAGTCCCCTCCAGGGAGGCAATGAGCAGTTCTTC